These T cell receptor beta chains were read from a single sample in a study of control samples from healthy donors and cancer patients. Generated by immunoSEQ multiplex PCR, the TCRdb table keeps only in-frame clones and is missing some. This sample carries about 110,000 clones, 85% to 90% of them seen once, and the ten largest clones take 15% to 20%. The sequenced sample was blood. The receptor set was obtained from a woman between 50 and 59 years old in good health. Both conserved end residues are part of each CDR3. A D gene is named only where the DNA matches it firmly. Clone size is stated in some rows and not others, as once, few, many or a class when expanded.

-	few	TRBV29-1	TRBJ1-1	TGCAGCGCCAAAGCCGGACAGAACACTGAAGCTTTCTTT	CSAKAGQNTEAFF
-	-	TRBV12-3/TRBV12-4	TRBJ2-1	TGTGCCAGCACCTCCGGGAAGAAGAATGAGCAGTTCTTC	CASTSGKKNEQFF
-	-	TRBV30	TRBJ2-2	TGTGCCTGGAGTGTTGGGGGACCCGGGGAGCTGTTTTTT	CAWSVGGPGELFF
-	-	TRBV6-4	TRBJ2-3	TGTGCCAGCAGCGAACGGGGCACAGATACGCAGTATTTT	CASSERGTDTQYF
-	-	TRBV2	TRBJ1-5	TGTGCCAGCTCTTCGGACAGCAATCAGCCCCAGCATTTT	CASSSDSNQPQHF
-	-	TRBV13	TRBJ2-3	TGTGCCAGCAGCATTCAGGTTAAAAGGCCCACAGATACGCAGTATTTT	CASSIQVKRPTDTQYF
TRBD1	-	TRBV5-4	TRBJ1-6	TGTGCCAGCAGCCGGGGACAGGGGCCAAGCTCCTATAATTCACCCCTCCACTTT	CASSRGQGPSSYNSPLHF
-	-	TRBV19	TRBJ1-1	TGTGCCAGTAGTATTCTCCAGGGGCCGGGGGATGGTGAAGCTTTCTTT	CASSILQGPGDGEAFF
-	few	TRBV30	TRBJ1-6	TGTGCCTGGAGTGTTAAGGGACTATCACCCCTCCACTTT	CAWSVKGLSPLHF
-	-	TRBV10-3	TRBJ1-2	TGTGCCATCAGTGAGTCCGGGTATGGCTACACCTTC	CAISESGYGYTF